Listed below are T cell receptor beta chains from one sample, sequenced in a study of cytotoxic CD8 clonotypes in ibrutinib-treated CLL. Only in-frame clones appear in the TCRdb table, and some are missing; sequencing was by immunoSEQ multiplex PCR. This table holds some 35,000 clones, approximately 70% found once. The specimen was PBMCs, collected before ibrutinib treatment. All receptors derive from a human donor with chronic lymphocytic leukemia. Each CDR3 is given with its conserved first and last residue. For some rows the clone size is stated as once, few or many, or as a class when expanded; others skip it.

TRBJ1-4	TRBV19	-	CASRPGSSEKLFF
TRBJ2-7	TRBV19	-	CASSMGPSSYYEQYF
TRBJ1-1	TRBV11-2	-	CASSLDGGTEAFF
TRBJ2-1	TRBV6-4	-	CASSGSGGAYNEQFF
TRBJ2-1	TRBV11-3	-	CASSSGGLPEQFF
TRBJ1-4	TRBV18	-	CASSLYRGHANEKLFF
TRBJ1-2	TRBV28	-	CASSSTGGFVGYTF
TRBJ2-2	TRBV7-9	-	CASSETGLAPRTGELFF
TRBJ2-2	TRBV18	-	CASSRTILTGELFF
TRBJ2-3	TRBV7-8	-	CASSPLWGRGDTQYF
TRBJ2-7	TRBV7-6	-	CASRGDSYEQYF
TRBJ2-3	TRBV5-1	-	CASSLEGLRMGTDTQYF
TRBJ1-2	TRBV7-8	-	CASSPGQNYGYTF
TRBJ1-6	TRBV5-4	-	CASSLAPPGLGSPLHF
TRBJ1-2	TRBV7-3	-	CASSPGQQNYGYTF
TRBJ2-3	TRBV7-2	few	CASSYDRGDTQYF
TRBJ2-2	TRBV4-1	-	CASSQGNSGYNTGELFF
TRBJ2-1	TRBV6-5	-	CASSYSRTAYNEQFF
TRBJ1-2	TRBV28	-	CASSLLGRDYGYTF
TRBJ1-1	TRBV19	few	CASSSGTGGSPAFF
TRBJ2-7	TRBV27	-	CASARGGQGREQYF
TRBJ2-2	TRBV7-2	-	CASSLDSTGELFF
TRBJ1-5	TRBV27	-	CASSATTAQPQHF
TRBJ2-7	TRBV27	-	CASSPQGASYEQYF
TRBJ1-1	TRBV9	-	CASSGRTGPEAFF
TRBJ2-5	TRBV7-9	-	CASSSPTSGAIQETQYF
TRBJ1-5	TRBV19	once	CASSKGGESNQPQHF
TRBJ2-7	TRBV2	-	CASSENLDYEQYF
TRBJ2-7	TRBV7-2	-	CASSQELAQGRYEQYF